Below, one T cell receptor (beta chain) is given with its context. CDR1 is SGHRS and CDR2 is YFSETQ in the germline V gene. Trimming removed 0 bases from V and 5 bases from J, with 12 bases in between. This CDR3 has 14 amino acids. The protocol was immunoSEQ multiplex PCR, while the TCRdb copy is restricted to in-frame clones and leaves out a portion. In the table there are approximately 12,000 clones, about 94% of which are singletons. This entry is derived from a study of T cell changes during pregnancy in multiple sclerosis. This chain uses TRBV5-1 with TRBJ2-7, with D perhaps TRBD2 (5 bases). This receptor was obtained from a female donor with multiple sclerosis, enrolled in a pregnancy study. Here the sequenced sample was CD4+ T cells from peripheral blood mononuclear cells, taken before pregnancy. CDR3 sequence (DNA): TGCGCCAGCAGCTTGGCTGCGAGGGCGCACGAGCAGTACTTC. Translation gives CASSLAARAHEQYF.